What follows are 13 T cell receptor beta chains derived from one specimen sequenced in a study of CD8 T cells in ankylosing spondylitis. Regarding the study as a whole: A motif of under 10 highly homologous TCR beta variants was seen as apparently characteristic of ankylosing spondylitis blood.

TCRdb redid the calling of the 5' RACE reads with MiXCR, one entry per CDR3 protein. The sample shows fewer than 400,000 distinct CDR3 sequences, around 24% of them seen only once. Antigens for these TCRs are unknown. Source material: blood, either unsorted or a sorted T cell fraction (not recorded which). Receptors originate from a male donor with ankylosing spondylitis.

The rearrangement joins TRBV6-2 or TRBV6-3 to TRBJ2-2; TRBD1 agrees at 9 bases. Germline CDR1 and CDR2: MNHEY and SVGEGT. V lost 5 bases to trimming and J lost 0 bases; unmatched junction nucleotides: 4. The CDR3 is 16 residues long. CDR3 amino acids: CASSDGTGSNTGELFF. CDR3 DNA sequence: TGTGCCAGCAGTGACGGGACAGGGTCGAACACCGGGGAGCTGTTTTTT.

This clonotype was counted many times. The chain links TRBV4-3 to TRBJ2-2, with D perhaps matching TRBD2 (6 bases). Germline V CDR1 and CDR2: LGHNA, YSLEER. Trimming stripped 0 bases from V and 3 bases from J, with 14 bases between. This CDR3 has 17 residues. In DNA form, the CDR3 reads TGCGCCAGCAGCCAAGATTTTGGCGGGATGCACACCGGGGAGCTGTTTTTT. Residues: CASSQDFGGMHTGELFF.

V usage is TRBV12-3 or TRBV12-4 and J usage is TRBJ2-1, with D perhaps given as TRBD1 or TRBD2 (5 bases each). V lost 5 bases to trimming and J lost 6 bases, with 17 bases between them. This CDR3 is built from 15 residues. The DNA of the CDR3 is TGTGCCAGCAGTGATGGGGGTCCAGGCAGCAATGAGCAGTTCTTC. This gives the protein CASSDGGPGSNEQFF.

The CDR3 reads CASIGNSGANVLTF. CDR3 sequence (DNA): TGTGCCAGCATCGGCAACTCTGGGGCCAACGTCCTGACTTTC. The V gene is TRBV7-9, the J gene TRBJ2-6; D call uncertain. Trimming shortened V by 7 bases and J by 0 bases, and 7 bases separated the two germline ends. Germline CDR1 SEHNR, CDR2 FQNEAQ (reference sequence). This CDR3 region has 14 residues.

This clonotype was observed a handful of times. The genes are TRBV5-5 and TRBJ2-3; 9 nucleotides line up with TRBD1. The CDR3 loop spans 14 amino acids. The V and J ends lost 7 bases and 4 bases, in that order; junction bases with no gene match: 7. CDR1 and CDR2 from the germline V gene are SGHKS and YYEKEE (reference sequence). The DNA for the CDR3 is TGTGCCAGCGGACCGGGACAGGGTGCAGATACGCAGTATTTT. This codes for CASGPGQGADTQYF.

This clonotype was seen a few times. The genes are TRBV11-2 and TRBJ2-5; D is ambiguous. Trimming pared 0 bases from V and 4 bases from J, leaving 3 bases between. The CDR3 is 12 residues long. The germline V gene has CDR1 SGHAT and CDR2 FQNNGV. This chain's CDR3 is CASSLDPETQYF. DNA for the CDR3: TGTGCCAGCAGCTTAGATCCAGAGACCCAGTACTTC.

This clonotype was found many times. This rearrangement joins TRBV5-1 to TRBJ2-5, with 8 nucleotides matching TRBD2. The V and J ends lost 0 bases and 5 bases, in that order; junction bases with no gene match: 0. This CDR3 spans 13 amino acids. Germline CDR1 and CDR2: SGHRS and YFSETQ. CDR3: CASSLGLAETQYF. CDR3 nucleotides: TGCGCCAGCAGCTTGGGACTAGCGGAGACCCAGTACTTC. Based on the CDR3 plus reference TRBV5-1 and TRBJ2-5, the full variable domain is KAGVTQTPRYLIKTRGQQVTLSCSPISGHRSVSWYQQTPGQGLQFLFEYFSETQRNKGNFPGRFSGRQFSNSRSEMNVSTLELGDSALYLCASSLGLAETQYFGPGTRLLVL.

With respect to this clonotype: Mismatch with germline at one junction end may stem from a read error. The chain has TRBV12-3 or TRBV12-4 and TRBJ2-4; TRBD1 might be the D (6 bases). This CDR3 is 16 amino acids long. The CDR3 reads CAGSLVRDMRVNIQYF. CDR3 bases: TGTGCCGGCAGTTTAGTTCGGGACATGAGGGTGAACATTCAGTACTTC.

The CDR3 DNA follows: TGCGCCAGCAGCCAAGGTGGACCCCCAGATACGCAGTATTTT. As protein: CASSQGGPPDTQYF. This chain connects TRBV4-3 to TRBJ2-3; D remains unclear. The CDR3 loop spans 14 amino acids. Germline values: CDR1 LGHNA, CDR2 YSLEER. The V and J ends lost 1 base and 4 bases respectively, with 9 bases between them.

This clonotype was detected ten times or more. V gene TRBV20-1 combines with J gene TRBJ2-3; TRBD2 matches 14 bases. Germline V gene sequence: CDR1 DFQATT, CDR2 SNEGSKA (reference sequence). This CDR3 comprises 15 residues. Trimming at V came to 6 bases and at J to 4 bases, leaving 6 bases not matched to a gene. For the CDR3, the DNA is TGCAGTGCCCCACGACTAGCGGGAGGGGCAGATACGCAGTATTTT. It yields the protein CSAPRLAGGADTQYF.

The rearrangement links TRBV21-1 to TRBJ2-1; TRBD1, the D gene given by the table, was not confirmed from the DNA. TRBV21-1 is labeled a pseudogene. CDR3 length: 12 amino acids. The CDR3 here is CASSKHPHEQFF. The CDR3 DNA follows: TGTGCCAGCAGTAAACACCCCCATGAGCAGTTCTTC.

This clonotype was observed at least ten times. This chain connects TRBV27 to TRBJ2-7; D might be TRBD1 or TRBD2, each matching 5 bases. CDR3 size: 13 residues. CDR1 and CDR2 from the germline V gene are MNHEY and SMNVEV (reference sequence). The V end lost 8 bases, the J end lost 4 bases, and 15 bases lay between the germline ends. The CDR3 spells CASGRDERYEQYF. Here the CDR3 DNA reads TGTGCCAGCGGCCGGGACGAGCGATACGAGCAGTACTTC.

This clonotype was counted only a few times. CDR3 loop: CASSGLRVTVADKLFF. In DNA, the CDR3 is TGTGCCAGCAGCGGGCTGCGGGTCACCGTAGCGGATAAACTGTTTTTT. The chain recombines TRBV7-9 with TRBJ1-4; D is ambiguous. V was cut by 5 bases and J by 11 bases, with 24 bases left in between. Germline V gives CDR1 SEHNR, CDR2 FQNEAQ (reference sequence). The CDR3 has 16 amino acids.